What follows is one T cell receptor (beta chain) and its context. This clonotype has a handful of counts. Its antigen remains unidentified. No base qualities exist here, and no much larger clone lies one base off it. The source of the sample is a study of early T cells in non-severe SARS-CoV-2 infection (dated by TCRdb to about 2021). Looking at the study overall: Because TCR sequencing was done on bulk RNA from unsorted whole blood, the alpha and beta chains could not be paired. The full study reports these points: VDJdb matching was skewed toward anti-spike CD8 responses and likely underestimated virus-specific expansions by missing private and CD4 specificities.

Including cysteine and phenylalanine, the CDR3 has 17 amino acids. The entry retains the CDR3 DNA only, 51 bases that are in frame from base 1. CDR1 and CDR2, per the germline V gene, are SNHLY and FYNNEI. The junction shows trimming of 7 bases on V and 5 bases on J, plus 24 bases between the germline ends. This was a case-control study nested in a cohort of healthcare workers in London, UK, who had nasopharyngeal swab PCR tests and blood samples taken every week. Healthcare workers were recruited between 23 and 31 March 2020, during the week of the UK lockdown, and were followed weekly for up to roughly 15 weeks. The receptor library was made with 5' RACE. TCRdb names NextSeq 500 as the instrument used. Unique molecular identifiers were attached to individual cDNA molecules in the TCR library protocol so that sequencing error and PCR bias could be corrected. Both TCR alpha and beta chains were sequenced, and tight co-correlation was observed between alpha and beta sequence abundances in each sample. Regarding the original processing steps: V gene, J gene and CDR3 annotation of TCR sequences was performed with Decombinator V4. TCRs were defined as expanded if a significant change between any two time points was detected under a Poisson model with p below 0.0001. TCR abundances were normalised to the total number of TCRs sequenced in each sample and reported as counts per million. TRAV1-2 paired with TRAJ12, TRAJ20 or TRAJ33 defined MAIT TCRs, while TRAV10 paired with TRAJ18 defined iNKT TCRs. VDJdb, accessed 1 November 2021, was searched for CMV, EBV and SARS-CoV-2 annotated TCRs, excluding TCRs annotated for multiple antigens. The public reads were run again by TCRdb, first through fastp at Q25 and then through MiXCR, and only productive beta chains were kept. For every CDR3 protein sequence, its rows merge into one entry that carries the most common genes and DNA. TCRdb assigned the V and J calls; the authors' analysis was not used. The sample includes around 93,000 distinct CDR3 sequences, with roughly 12% observed a single time. 4.4% of the sample comes from the top ten.

Specimen: whole blood, collected at baseline. This receptor was taken from an adult who was a healthcare worker with PCR-confirmed SARS-CoV-2 infection or an uninfected control (not recorded which). In this chain, TRBV2 is recombined with TRBJ2-1, with a tentative D gene TRBD2 over 6 matching bases. CDR3 protein: CASTQRRFWRDNNEQFF. The nucleotide sequence reads TGTGCCAGCACCCAACGGCGTTTTTGGCGGGATAACAATGAGCAGTTCTTC.